This T cell receptor (beta chain) was recorded in a study of T cells in Graves' hyperthyroidism and ophthalmopathy. RNA transcripts gave rise to amplified TCR beta CDR3 regions. HTBI primers drove first-round RT-PCR of the TCR CDR3. TCRdb fed the multiplex PCR reads into MiXCR, producing one record per CDR3 protein. The sample lists some 460,000 distinct CDR3 sequences, 15% to 19% occurring once. Diagnostic assessment was based on clinical symptoms, serum thyroxine and TRAb, thyroid ultrasound and orbital computed tomography. Germline lookup yields CDR1 LNHDA and CDR2 SQIVND (reference sequence). The CDR3 contains 14 residues. Trimming removed 6 bases at V and 4 bases at J, with 15 bases between.

Sample: blood. The V and J genes are TRBV19 and TRBJ1-1, with D maybe TRBD1 (5 bases). The TCR originated in a woman younger than 30 with Graves' hyperthyroidism. The CDR3 is CASRDGGKSTEAFF. CDR3 coding DNA: TGTGCCAGTAGAGATGGGGGAAAAAGCACTGAAGCTTTCTTT.